Below, 27 T cell receptor beta chains from the same sample are listed, as sequenced in a study of tumor-infiltrating lymphocytes in oesophageal squamous cell carcinoma. TCRdb called the PCR reads again in MiXCR, with one record for every CDR3 protein. The table includes about 12,000 distinct CDR3 sequences, approximately 48% detected once. The source material was esophageal tumor tissue. These receptors were taken from a female donor with esophageal squamous cell carcinoma.

This clonotype has a handful of counts. This sequence joins TRBV6-1 and TRBJ2-1, with 7 bases fitting TRBD2. The CDR3 length is 15 residues. The germline CDR1 and CDR2 sequences are MNHNS and SASEGT. After removal of 5 bases from V and 6 bases from J, the junction contained 10 bases not matched to a gene. CDR3 amino acids: CASSSTRREGNEQFF. For the CDR3, the DNA is TGTGCCAGCAGTTCGACTAGGAGGGAGGGCAATGAGCAGTTCTTC.

This clonotype was counted many times. This chain joins TRBV11-2 and TRBJ1-1, with no clear D. The CDR3 consists of 13 residues. CDR1 and CDR2 (germline): SGHAT, FQNNGV. V was clipped by 1 base and J by 6 bases, with 9 bases between them. The CDR3 nucleotides are TGTGCCAGCAGCTTAGGTCAGGTAGCTGAAGCTTTCTTT. Amino acids: CASSLGQVAEAFF. The complete variable domain, with remaining parts taken from reference TRBV11-2 and TRBJ1-1, reads EAGVAQSPRYKIIEKRQSVAFWCNPISGHATLYWYQQILGQGPKLLIQFQNNGVVDDSQLPKDRFSAERLKGVDSTLKIQPAKLEDSAVYLCASSLGQVAEAFFGQGTRLTVV.

The chain carries TRBV12-3 or TRBV12-4 and TRBJ2-4; TRBD1 matches at 7 bases. Trimming removed 6 bases from V and 3 bases from J; junction bases left unmatched: 8. The CDR3 contains 15 residues. The CDR3 DNA follows: TGTGCCAGCAGCGCTGACAGGGTCGTCAAAAACATTCAGTACTTC. Translated, it gives CASSADRVVKNIQYF.

J is TRBJ1-1 and V is TRBV19, with D unclear. Between the trimmed V and J ends, which lost 1 base and 3 bases, there was a span of 6 bases. Germline V gene data show CDR1 as LNHDA and CDR2 as SQIVND (reference sequence). The CDR3 has 13 amino acids. The CDR3 protein is CASSIGEDTEAFF. The CDR3 bases are TGTGCCAGTAGTATAGGGGAGGACACTGAAGCTTTCTTT.

This clonotype showed up many times. V gene TRBV27 combines with J gene TRBJ1-4; no clear D. The CDR3 is 12 residues long. Germline CDR1 and CDR2: MNHEY and SMNVEV (reference sequence). V was trimmed by 10 bases and J by 5 bases, leaving 11 bases between them. The CDR3 loop reads CATRFGNEKLFF. DNA for the CDR3: TGTGCCACCAGGTTCGGGAATGAAAAACTGTTTTTT.

The rearrangement links TRBV7-6 to TRBJ2-5; D is uncertain. The J call may be faulty, since TRBJ2-7 better matches the DNA end. CDR3 size: 12 residues. Per the germline V gene, CDR1 is SGHVS and CDR2 is FNYEAQ. CDR3 in DNA: TGTGCCAGCAGTCGGAGTTCCTACGAGCAGTACTTC. Translated: CASSRSSYEQYF.

This clonotype showed up many times. This may be a read error, as it is one base from a much larger clone. This chain links TRBV5-1 with TRBJ2-7, with D unclear. Germline assignment: CDR1 SGHRS and CDR2 YFSETQ. The germline V and J ends were trimmed by 0 bases and 7 bases, with 17 bases remaining between them. The CDR3 is made up of 15 amino acids. The CDR3 loop reads CASSLAGLTYNEQYF. The DNA for the CDR3 is TGCGCCAGCAGCTTGGCCGGATTGACCTACAATGAGCAGTACTTC.

The chain recombines TRBV7-2 with TRBJ2-5; 14 bases are shared with TRBD2. The germline CDR1 and CDR2 sequences are SGHTA and FQGNSA. V trimming: 5 bases; J trimming: 5 bases; junction bases outside the gene matches: 4. The CDR3 totals 15 residues. Here the CDR3 DNA reads TGTGCCAGCAGCCCGACTAGCGGGAGGGCGGAGACCCAGTACTTC. Protein product: CASSPTSGRAETQYF.

Worth noting for this clonotype: This may be a read error: a much more frequent sequence differs by one nucleotide. V usage is TRBV7-4 and J usage is TRBJ2-7; no clear D. CDR1 is SGHVT and CDR2 is SQSDAQ in the germline V gene. V was cut by 3 bases and J by 7 bases, with 16 bases left in between. The CDR3 contains 14 residues. The CDR3 spells CASSLSDSNNEQYF. The CDR3 DNA is TGTGCCAGCAGCTTGAGCGACTCAAACAATGAGCAGTACTTC.

The sample holds a few counts of this clonotype. The rearrangement links TRBV28 to TRBJ2-1; D unresolved. The ends were cut back, 7 bases at V and 9 bases at J, with 16 bases in the middle. Germline CDR1 reads MDHEN; CDR2 reads SYDVKM. The length of the CDR3 is 13 residues. The CDR3 region has the DNA TGTGCCAGCACTTTTCAACAGTGGACTGAGCAGTTCTTC. Its protein is CASTFQQWTEQFF.

This clonotype was observed a single time. This chain joins TRBV5-3 and TRBJ2-1, with 8 nucleotides matching TRBD1. TRBJ2-5 matches the DNA end more closely, so the J call is doubtful. TRBV5-3 falls under the ORF class, with uncertain function. This CDR3 has 14 amino acids. The CDR3 nucleotides read TGTGCCAGCAGCACCCAGGGGGCGCTTGGGACCCAGTACTTC. It specifies CASSTQGALGTQYF.

This clonotype was detected a few times. The V call is TRBV25-1, the J call TRBJ1-2, with D possibly TRBD1 on 5 matching bases. With 4 bases removed from V and 2 bases from J, the gap between germline ends came to 8 bases. The CDR3 runs to 13 residues. Germline loops: CDR1 MGHDK, CDR2 SYGVNS. In DNA, the CDR3 is TGTGCCAGCAGTGGTCGACAGAACTATGGCTACACCTTC. This encodes CASSGRQNYGYTF.

This chain connects TRBV7-9 to TRBJ1-1; D remains ambiguous. The ends were cut back, 6 bases at V and 7 bases at J, with 12 bases in the middle. Germline values: CDR1 SEHNR, CDR2 FQNEAQ (reference sequence). The CDR3 contains 12 residues. Here the CDR3 reads CASSQDGYEAFF. In DNA, the CDR3 is TGTGCCAGCAGTCAGGACGGTTATGAAGCTTTCTTT. The entire variable domain, with the rest obtained from reference TRBV7-9 and TRBJ1-1, is as follows: DTGVSQNPRHKITKRGQNVTFRCDPISEHNRLYWYRQTLGQGPEFLTYFQNEAQLEKSRLLSDRFSAERPKGSFSTLEIQRTEQGDSAMYLCASSQDGYEAFFGQGTRLTVV.

This clonotype appeared once. The chain has TRBV19 and TRBJ2-1, with D perhaps TRBD1 (5 bases). The J call is uncertain, as TRBJ2-7 better fits the DNA end. The CDR3 sequence is 15 residues long. The V gene's germline CDR1 is LNHDA and CDR2 SQIVND (reference sequence). CDR3 loop: CASSIAIGHIYEQYF. For the CDR3, the DNA is TGTGCCAGTAGTATAGCTATCGGACATATCTACGAGCAGTACTTC.

The chain has TRBV5-1 and TRBJ2-1; D gene unclear. CDR1 and CDR2 from the germline V gene are SGHRS and YFSETQ. This CDR3 region has 12 residues. Trimming took off 0 bases at V and 10 bases at J, with 8 bases between the two ends. DNA for the CDR3: TGCGCCAGCAGCTTGGAAGAGGCCGAGCAGTTCTTC. This encodes CASSLEEAEQFF.

This clonotype was seen only a few times. The rearrangement joins TRBV9 to TRBJ1-5; no reliable D call. Trimming removed 3 bases from V and 3 bases from J, with 13 bases in between. Germline CDR1 and CDR2: SGDLS and YYNGEE. There are 15 residues in the CDR3. CDR3 DNA: TGTGCCAGCAGCGCGGAGGGCAGCCACAATCAGCCCCAGCATTTT. This encodes CASSAEGSHNQPQHF.

This chain uses TRBV12-3 or TRBV12-4 with TRBJ2-1, with 8 bases lining up with TRBD1. The CDR3 has 17 residues. V was clipped by 7 bases and J by 4 bases; unmatched bases: 15. The CDR3 sequence is CASTSPKPGTGYNEQFF. The CDR3 bases are TGTGCCAGCACCTCTCCCAAGCCCGGGACAGGATACAATGAGCAGTTCTTC.

Sample share makes this clonotype large. The genes are TRBV28 and TRBJ2-7; D gene unclear. The germline V gene encodes CDR1 MDHEN and CDR2 SYDVKM. The CDR3 consists of 15 residues. The V end was cut by 2 bases, the J end by 2 bases, with 13 bases between. The CDR3 loop is CASSLPAGIPYEQYF. Written as DNA, the CDR3 is TGTGCCAGCAGTTTACCTGCAGGCATTCCCTACGAGCAGTACTTC.

V is TRBV14 and J is TRBJ2-7; D possibly corresponds to TRBD1 (5 bases). The J call may be faulty, since TRBJ2-1 better matches the DNA end. The CDR3 runs to 13 residues. Germline V gene data show CDR1 as SGHDN and CDR2 as FVKESK. The CDR3 nucleotides are TGTGCCAGCAGCCCCAGGGACTACAATGAGCAGTTCTTC. It yields the protein CASSPRDYNEQFF.

Judged by abundance, this clonotype is medium-sized. An end of the junction does not agree with germline; a read error may underlie this. The J gene is TRBJ2-7, the V gene TRBV7-2, with TRBD1 identical over 9 bases. This CDR3 has 17 residues. CDR1 and CDR2 from the germline V gene are SGHTA and FQGNSA. The CDR3 bases are TGTGCCAGCAGCACCTGGGACAGGGAAATGGGTAATTCACCCCTCCACTTC. Translating gives CASSTWDREMGNSPLHF.

The J gene is TRBJ2-5, the V gene TRBV6-6, with 7 bases fitting TRBD2. The J call may be mistaken, given a closer DNA end match to TRBJ2-7. CDR3 length equals 16 residues. Germline V gene data show CDR1 as MNHNY and CDR2 as SVGAGI (reference sequence). CDR3 protein: CASSYSGGSSSYEQYF. Written as DNA, the CDR3 is TGTGCCAGCAGTTACTCCGGGGGGTCAAGCTCCTACGAGCAGTACTTC.

This clonotype showed up just a few times. V and J are TRBV6-5 and TRBJ2-5, with D perhaps TRBD1 (5 bases). The J call is uncertain, as TRBJ2-7 better fits the DNA end. From germline, CDR1 is MNHEY and CDR2 SVGAGI. The CDR3 sequence is 15 residues long. The CDR3 sequence is CASSYSKGFGDEQYF. For the CDR3, the DNA is TGTGCCAGCAGTTACTCGAAGGGGTTCGGAGACGAGCAGTACTTC.

This chain uses TRBV28 with TRBJ2-1, with 11 bases matching TRBD2. Gene TRBJ2-7 matches the end of the DNA better, so the J call may be wrong. Germline assignment: CDR1 MDHEN and CDR2 SYDVKM. The CDR3 runs 18 residues. The CDR3 nucleotides are TGTGCCAGCAGTTTCCCCGGGACTAGCGGATACTCCTACAATGAGCAGTACTTC. Translating gives CASSFPGTSGYSYNEQYF.

The sample holds many counts of this clonotype. This sequence joins TRBV5-6 and TRBJ2-7; D may be TRBD1 (6 bases). Germline CDR1 is SGHDT and CDR2 is YYEEEE. The CDR3 is 13 residues long. Trimming cost V 1 base and J 5 bases, with 10 bases left between them. The CDR3 DNA is TGTGCCAGCAGCTTGTCGCCAGGGGACGAGCAGTACTTC. Translated: CASSLSPGDEQYF. The full variable domain, completed using reference TRBV5-6 and TRBJ2-7, is DAGVTQSPTHLIKTRGQQVTLRCSPKSGHDTVSWYQQALGQGPQFIFQYYEEEERQRGNFPDRFSGHQFPNYSSELNVNALLLGDSALYLCASSLSPGDEQYFGPGTRLTVT.

DNA for the CDR3: TGTGCCAGCAGCTTAGCTCAGGGTTTTGGGGCCAACGTCCTGACTTTC. This gives the protein CASSLAQGFGANVLTF. V gene TRBV7-6 combines with J gene TRBJ2-6; weak D call: TRBD1 (5 bases). This CDR3 is built from 16 residues. V lost 0 bases to trimming and J lost 3 bases, with 9 bases between them. The germline CDR1 and CDR2 sequences are SGHVS and FNYEAQ.

This clonotype was detected many times. CDR3 sequence: CASSQDRVNTEAFF. For the CDR3, the DNA is TGTGCCAGCAGCCAGGACAGGGTGAACACTGAAGCTTTCTTT. The chain carries TRBV7-6 and TRBJ1-1, with 8 positions matching TRBD1. This CDR3 spans 14 amino acids. V dropped 5 bases and J dropped 0; count of bases not matched to a gene: 2. The germline V gene has CDR1 SGHVS and CDR2 FNYEAQ.

The chain links TRBV12-3 or TRBV12-4 to TRBJ2-2, with D perhaps matching TRBD2 (5 bases). This CDR3 region has 15 residues. Deletions cut 7 bases from V and 5 bases from J, with 17 bases between. CDR3 sequence (DNA): TGTGCCAGCAACCCTAACGGGGTGAAGACCGGGGAGCTGTTTTTT. Encoded protein: CASNPNGVKTGELFF.